The TCR beta chain under discussion was sequenced for a study of T cells in Graves' hyperthyroidism and ophthalmopathy. This clonotype was picked up many times. Each 10 ml fresh peripheral blood draw supplied the PBMCs. Amplification of TCR beta CDR3 regions was performed using RNA transcripts as template. In the first-round RT-PCR of the TCR CDR3, the HTBI primer set was used. MiXCR was run by TCRdb on the multiplex PCR reads, yielding one entry per CDR3 protein. The table has about 410,000 distinct CDR3 sequences, approximately 15% seen once. Sequencing used blood. The TCR comes from a man in his late teens or twenties with Graves' ophthalmopathy.

The chain's CDR3 is CASSTGQGSYEQYF. CDR3 nucleotide sequence: TGCGCCAGCAGCACGGGACAGGGATCCTACGAGCAGTACTTC. V and J are TRBV5-1 and TRBJ2-7, with TRBD1 matching over 9 bases. Trimming at V came to 4 bases and at J to 1 base, leaving 3 bases not matched to a gene. The CDR3 spans 14 residues. Germline-derived CDR1 and CDR2 are SGHRS and YFSETQ.